These T cell receptor beta chains were read from a single sample in a study of blood T cell repertoires in COVID-19. The table came from immunoSEQ multiplex PCR; TCRdb's copy has only in-frame clones and leaves some out. The sample comprises nearly 30,000 clones, approximately 80% of which are singletons, and approximately 47% rests with the top ten. Material for sequencing was peripheral blood. These receptors were collected from a woman in her seventies with acute or convalescent COVID-19. Each CDR3 is given with its conserved first and last residue. The D gene is left open where the match is weak. Clone size is given for some rows only: seen once, a few or many times, or a class if the clone is expanded.

TGTGCCGGTGACCTAGCGGGGGCGGCCTACGAGCAGTACTTC CAGDLAGAAYEQYF TRBV6-6 - TRBD2 TRBJ2-7
TGTGCCAGTAGTATGGGGCCAGATACGCAGTATTTT CASSMGPDTQYF TRBV19 once - TRBJ2-3
TGTGCCAGCAATGAAAACAGGGGTAGCACCGGGGAGCTGTTTTTT CASNENRGSTGELFF TRBV6-1 once TRBD1 TRBJ2-2
TGTGCCATCTCGGACGGGGTAAGGGCGGGGACCCAGTACTTC CAISDGVRAGTQYF TRBV10-3 - - TRBJ2-5
TGTGCCAGCAGTTTAGAGGGACAGGGCAATCAGCCCCAGCATTTT CASSLEGQGNQPQHF TRBV28 - TRBD1 TRBJ1-5
TGTGCCTGGAGTTCCCCCGGGACTAGCGGATACAATGAGCAGTTCTTC CAWSSPGTSGYNEQFF TRBV30 - TRBD2 TRBJ2-1
TGTGCCAGCAGCACCGGGACAGACAATGAGCAGTTCTTC CASSTGTDNEQFF TRBV5-4 - TRBD1 TRBJ2-1
TGTGCCAGCTCACCGGGACTAGCGGGGGCCTACAATGAGCAGTTCTTC CASSPGLAGAYNEQFF TRBV18 - TRBD2 TRBJ2-1
TGTGCCAGCAGCTTAGCGCGAGGGCAAGACACCGGGGAGCTGTTTTTT CASSLARGQDTGELFF TRBV7-2 - - TRBJ2-2
TGTGCCAGCAGCCCCCGGGGGTATAGCAATCAGCCCCAGCATTTT CASSPRGYSNQPQHF TRBV7-2 - - TRBJ1-5
TGTGCCAGTAGTATAGCCCCCTTCCGGGACAGGAGCACCAAAAACATTCAGTACTTC CASSIAPFRDRSTKNIQYF TRBV19 - TRBD1 TRBJ2-4
TGTGCCAGCAGTTTTAACAGGGACGTTGGCGAGCAGTACTTC CASSFNRDVGEQYF TRBV27 - - TRBJ2-7
TGTGCCAGCCTCCGCCCGGCAGGGCATTCCTACGAGCAGTACTTC CASLRPAGHSYEQYF TRBV21-1 many - TRBJ2-7
TGTGCCAGCAGCCAAGACGGGGCTAGCGGGAGAGCAGATACGCAGTATTTT CASSQDGASGRADTQYF TRBV4-2 once TRBD2 TRBJ2-3
TGTGCCAGAATCAACTCGACAGGGGAGGGGCCCCAGCATTTT CARINSTGEGPQHF TRBV27 few TRBD1 TRBJ1-5
TGCAGCGTTCGAGGCCGTGACCTTGATGGCTACACCTTC CSVRGRDLDGYTF TRBV29-1 - - TRBJ1-2
TGTGCCAGTAGTCCCATTAAGGCGGGGGGTCGGCAAGAGACCCAGTACTTC CASSPIKAGGRQETQYF TRBV19 - TRBD2 TRBJ2-5
TGTGCCAGCAGCCAAGAAGGGACAGGCTACAATGAGCAGTTCTTC CASSQEGTGYNEQFF TRBV4-2 - TRBD1 TRBJ2-1
TGTGCCAGCAGCTGGGGAGTAACTACCGGGGAGCTGTTTTTT CASSWGVTTGELFF TRBV5-4 - - TRBJ2-2
TGCGCCAGCGCCCAGGGAGATACGCAGTATTTT CASAQGDTQYF TRBV5-1 - - TRBJ2-3
TGTGCCAGCAGCTCGTCGGGGGGGTTTGGAAACACCATATATTTT CASSSSGGFGNTIYF TRBV7-2 - - TRBJ1-3
TGTGCCAGCACCTTTGAGGCGGACACCGGGGAGCTGTTTTTT CASTFEADTGELFF TRBV9 - - TRBJ2-2
TGTGCCAGCAGTTTCTACCTGAACACTGAAGCTTTCTTT CASSFYLNTEAFF TRBV28 medium-sized - TRBJ1-1
TGTGCCAGCAGTCCCACTTTAATCGAGCAGTACTTC CASSPTLIEQYF TRBV2 - - TRBJ2-7
TGCGCCAGCAGCCAAGATTGGCGGGGGGAAGAGACCCAGTACTTC CASSQDWRGEETQYF TRBV4-3 medium-sized TRBD2 TRBJ2-5
TGTGCCAGTTACCGGGACTCTGGGGTGACAGATACGCAGTATTTT CASYRDSGVTDTQYF TRBV6-5 - - TRBJ2-3
TGTGCCAGTACTATAGGGCAAGACGGGGAGCTGTTTTTT CASTIGQDGELFF TRBV19 medium-sized - TRBJ2-2
TGTGCCAGCAGCCCGTCCCCAGGGGTAGCCTACGAGCAGTACTTC CASSPSPGVAYEQYF TRBV9 - - TRBJ2-7
TGTGCCAGCAGCTTGTATGACAGTAACTATGGCTACACCTTC CASSLYDSNYGYTF TRBV5-4 - - TRBJ1-2
TGTGCCAGCAGTGAGATAGCGGGAGTCGGCGAGCAGTACTTC CASSEIAGVGEQYF TRBV6-4 - TRBD2 TRBJ2-7
TGCGCCAGCAGCTTGGTGGGGGGGTCCCTCACAGATACGCAGTATTTT CASSLVGGSLTDTQYF TRBV5-1 - TRBD2 TRBJ2-3
TGTGCCAGCAGCTTAGAAGTCCCCTCGGGTGATAATGAGCAGTTCTTC CASSLEVPSGDNEQFF TRBV7-2 few - TRBJ2-1
TGTGCCAGCAGTTTCGGGTGGGGCGCAGGGTCAGATACGCAGTATTTT CASSFGWGAGSDTQYF TRBV27 - - TRBJ2-3
TGTGCCAGCAGCTTAACGACAGGGGTCGGTAATTCACCCCTCCACTTT CASSLTTGVGNSPLHF TRBV9 - TRBD1 TRBJ1-6
TGTGCCAGCAGCCCTGGCAGGGAGCGGGGGATCACAGATACGCAGTATTTT CASSPGRERGITDTQYF TRBV5-4 - TRBD2 TRBJ2-3
TGTGCCAGCAGCTTAGGAGGGAACTCCTACGAGCAGTACTTC CASSLGGNSYEQYF TRBV7-2 - - TRBJ2-7
TGTGCCAGCAGCCAAGTAGCGGGGGGCACAGATACGCAGTATTTT CASSQVAGGTDTQYF TRBV3-1/TRBV3-2 - TRBD2 TRBJ2-3